Following are 10 T cell receptor delta chains from one sample sequenced in a study of gamma-delta T cells after stem cell transplantation. TCRdb re-called the RT-PCR reads via CATT. This sample yields approximately 1,100 delta-chain clones, of which approximately 2.9% are seen a single time; 32% belongs to the top ten. Material for sequencing was gamma-delta T cells. Source of these receptors: a human donor. It is not recorded whose cells these are; they may come from a transplant donor.

This clone came up a few times. Only one base separates this from a far larger clonotype, so it likely reflects a read error. Other DNA sequences in the same sample also yield this CDR3. CDR3 in amino acids: CACDPLLGDTGNTDKLIF. The CDR3 DNA reads as TGTGCCTGTGACCCGTTACTGGGGGATACGGGGAACACTGATAAACTCATCTTT. This chain connects TRDV2 to TRDJ1, with 13 bases aligning to TRDD3. Per the germline V gene, CDR1 is GEAIGNYY and CDR2 is EKD. CDR3 length: 18 residues.

This clone has more than one count but fewer than ten. TCRdb lists the protein of a much larger clone for this DNA, which differs at residue 6, so this is likely a read error; the protein given here is translated from the DNA itself. This sample also contains other DNA sequences that code for the same CDR3. The rearrangement links TRDV2 to TRDJ1; D is undetermined. Germline V gene data show CDR1 as GEAIGNYY and CDR2 as EKD. Trimming pared 1 base from V and 0 bases from J, leaving 5 bases between. The CDR3 is 13 amino acids. The CDR3 here is CACDTLNTDKLIF. The CDR3 DNA reads TGTGCCTGTGACACGTTAAACACCGATAAACTCATCTTT.

About this clone itself: A far larger clone lies a single base away; this is likely a read error. The same CDR3 also results from other DNA sequences found in this sample. This rearrangement joins TRDV2 to TRDJ1; 7 bases fit TRDD3. Per germline, CDR1 GEAIGNYY and CDR2 EKD. The CDR3 has 15 residues. CDR3 nucleotides: TGTGCCTGCGACACTTTACTGGGGTACACCGATAAACTCATCTTT. As protein: CACDTLLGYTDKLIF.

This clone has a handful of counts. This likely traces to a read error, being one base from a far larger clone. This chain connects TRDV2 to TRDJ1; TRDD3 matches 7 bases. The CDR3 totals 16 residues. In germline, CDR1 is GEAIGNYY, CDR2 EKD. CDR3 sequence reads: CACDTLDTRGTAKLIF. The DNA for the CDR3 is TGTGCCTGTGACACCTTGGATACGCGGGGGACCGCTAAACTCATCTTT.

Points on this clone: It differs at one base from a far larger clone, so likely a read error. This CDR3 is also generated by other DNA sequences in the sample. The V call is TRDV2, the J call TRDJ1; TRDD3 matches at 7 bases. The length of the CDR3 is 16 residues. The V gene's germline CDR1 is GEAIGNYY and CDR2 EKD. This chain's CDR3 is CACDTLDTRGTDKLIF. The CDR3 region has the DNA TGCGCCTGTGACACCTTGGATACGCGGGGGACCGATAAACTCATCTTT.

As concerns this clone: The TCRdb protein, from a much larger clone, departs from this DNA's translation at residue 16, likely by read error; the protein shown derives from the DNA. The rearrangement links TRDV2 to TRDJ1; D possibly corresponds to TRDD3 (5 bases). The CDR3 contains 18 residues. Per the germline V gene, CDR1 is GEAIGNYY and CDR2 is EKD. CDR3 sequence reads: CACDTVRGWGSADDKPIF. The CDR3 bases are TGTGCCTGTGACACCGTACGTGGATGGGGCTCGGCGGACGATAAACCCATCTTT.

This clone appeared a few times. A far larger clone is just one base off, so this is likely a read error. The sample has other DNA sequences that encode this CDR3 too. The chain employs TRDV2 and TRDJ3; the D is unclear. Germline V gene data show CDR1 as GEAIGNYY and CDR2 as EKD. V lost 1 base and J lost 3, with 12 bases in between. CDR3 length: 17 residues. CDR3 in DNA: TGTGCCTGTGACACACCCGAGGAAGACTGGGACACCCGACAGATGTTTTTC. Its translation is CACDTPEEDWDTRQMFF.

In regard to this clone: TCRdb attributes to this sequence the protein of a much larger clone, which differs from the DNA translation at residue 8; a read error is likely, and the protein displayed is translated from the DNA. The rearrangement uses TRDV1 and TRDJ1; TRDD3 agrees at 7 bases. Germline assignment: CDR1 TSWWSYY and CDR2 QGS. V gave up 3 bases and J gave up 0 bases; unmatched junction bases: 16. This CDR3 comprises 19 residues. CDR3 coding DNA: TGTGCTCTTGGGGAGCAAGCCCTCCAAAACTGGGGTTACACCGATAAACTCATCTTT. As protein: CALGEQALQNWGYTDKLIF.

This clone turned up a few times. V gene TRDV3 combines with J gene TRDJ1, with TRDD3 matching 7 bases. This CDR3 is built from 16 residues. Germline V gene lookup returns CDR1 TVYSNPD and CDR2 GDNSRS (reference sequence). The trim removed 0 bases at V and 1 base at J, leaving 11 bases unmatched. CDR3 in amino acids: CAFRLGIGWGTDKLIF. DNA of the CDR3: TGTGCCTTTAGACTGGGGATCGGCTGGGGCACCGATAAACTCATCTTT. Full variable domain (outside the CDR3, taken from reference TRDV3 and TRDJ1): CDKVTQSSPDQTVASGSEVVLLCTYDTVYSNPDLFWYRIRPDYSFQFVFYGDNSRSEGADFTQGRFSVKHILTQKAFHLVISPVRTEDSATYYCAFRLGIGWGTDKLIFGKGTRVTVEP.

Regarding this clone: This probably arose from a read error, given a far larger clone one base away. V is TRDV2 and J is TRDJ2; D not resolved. CDR1 and CDR2 (germline): GEAIGNYY, EKD. CDR3 length: 15 amino acids. The CDR3 DNA reads as TGTGCCCGTGACACCTTGGATGCGGGGACAGCACAACTCTTCTTT. Its translation: CARDTLDAGTAQLFF.